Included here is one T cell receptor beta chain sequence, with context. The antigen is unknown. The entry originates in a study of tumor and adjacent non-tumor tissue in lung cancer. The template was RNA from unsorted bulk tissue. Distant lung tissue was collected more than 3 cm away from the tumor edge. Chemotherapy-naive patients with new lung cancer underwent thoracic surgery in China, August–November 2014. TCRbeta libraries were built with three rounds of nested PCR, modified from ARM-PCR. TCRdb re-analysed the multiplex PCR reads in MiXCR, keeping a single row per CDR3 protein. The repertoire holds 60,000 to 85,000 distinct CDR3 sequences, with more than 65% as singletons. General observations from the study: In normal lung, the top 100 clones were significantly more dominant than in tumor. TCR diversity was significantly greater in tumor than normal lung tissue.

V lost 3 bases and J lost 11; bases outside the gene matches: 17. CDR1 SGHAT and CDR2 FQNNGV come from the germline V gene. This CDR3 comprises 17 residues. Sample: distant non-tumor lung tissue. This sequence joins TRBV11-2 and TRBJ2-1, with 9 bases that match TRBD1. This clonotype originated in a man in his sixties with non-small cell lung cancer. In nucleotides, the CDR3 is TGTGCCAGCAGCTTCTCGGCCCTGGGACAGGGTAGGAATAAGCAGTTCTTC. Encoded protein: CASSFSALGQGRNKQFF.